The 27 T cell receptor beta chains in this list originate from one sample, sequenced in a study of blood T cells in healthy people across ages. Primers used in a second PCR of roughly 6 to 11 cycles were a sample-barcoded 5' primer and a J-beta primer mix. Via MiXCR, TCRdb re-called the 5' RACE reads, giving one row per CDR3 protein. The table has about 830,000 distinct CDR3 sequences, 58% seen once. Sequencing used blood. Source of these receptors: a young man in good health.

V gene TRBV20-1 combines with J gene TRBJ2-7, with 9 bases that match TRBD2. The CDR3 is 14 residues long. From germline, CDR1 is DFQATT and CDR2 SNEGSKA (reference sequence). Germline trimming cut 1 base from V and 6 bases from J; bases unmatched to any gene: 7. DNA for the CDR3: TGCAGTGCTAGAGTTAGCGGGAGCCCCACCGAGCAGTACTTC. Translating gives CSARVSGSPTEQYF.

The chain employs TRBV20-1 and TRBJ2-5; TRBD2 aligns across 12 bases. The CDR3 has 14 residues. The V segment lost 8 bases and the J segment 2 bases; nucleotides outside the gene matches: 6. The germline V gene encodes CDR1 DFQATT and CDR2 SNEGSKA (reference sequence). CDR3 protein: CSQLAGGGQETQYF. The CDR3 bases are TGCAGTCAACTAGCGGGAGGAGGACAAGAGACCCAGTACTTC.

The J gene is TRBJ2-2, the V gene TRBV9, with a tentative D call TRBD1 (6 bases). The CDR3 spans 16 residues. Trimming stripped 3 bases from V and 0 bases from J, with 12 bases between. Per the germline V gene, CDR1 is SGDLS and CDR2 is YYNGEE. The CDR3 spells CASSAVGQPNTGELFF. As DNA, the CDR3 is TGTGCCAGCAGCGCAGTAGGACAGCCGAACACCGGGGAGCTGTTTTTT. The full variable domain, its missing parts supplied by reference TRBV9 and TRBJ2-2, is DSGVTQTPKHLITATGQRVTLRCSPRSGDLSVYWYQQSLDQGLQFLIQYYNGEERAKGNILERFSAQQFPDLHSELNLSSLELGDSALYFCASSAVGQPNTGELFFGEGSRLTVL.

Notes on this clonotype: A much larger clone is a single base away; this may be a read error. This chain links TRBV7-2 with TRBJ2-4; D may correspond to TRBD1 or TRBD2 (5 bases each). The CDR3 sequence is 16 residues long. Germline-derived CDR1 and CDR2 are SGHTA and FQGNSA. CDR3 in DNA: TGTGCCAGCAGCTTAGAGGGCGCAGGGTGGACTTACGAGCAGCACTTC. Translated, it gives CASSLEGAGWTYEQHF.

This chain uses TRBV3-1 with TRBJ2-5; 10 nucleotides line up with TRBD2. The germline V gene encodes CDR1 LGHDT and CDR2 YNNKEL (reference sequence). V was clipped by 4 bases and J by 1 base; unmatched bases: 6. The CDR3 has 16 residues. The CDR3 sequence is CASSRGLAEGQETQYF. DNA of the CDR3: TGTGCCAGCAGCCGTGGACTAGCGGAGGGCCAAGAGACCCAGTACTTC.

The genes are TRBV5-4 and TRBJ2-1; 8 nucleotides align to TRBD2. With V trimmed by 2 bases and J by 5 bases, 9 bases remained unmatched. The CDR3 runs 16 residues. Germline values: CDR1 SGHNT, CDR2 YYREEE (reference sequence). CDR3 in DNA: TGTGCCAGCAGCTTACGGCGGGAGGTCCCTGACAATGAGCAGTTCTTC. Protein sequence: CASSLRREVPDNEQFF.

In this sample, this clonotype turned up a few times. This sequence joins TRBV29-1 and TRBJ2-1; D unclear. Between the trimmed V and J ends, which lost 6 bases and 7 bases, there was a span of 10 bases. The V gene's germline CDR1 is SQVTM and CDR2 ANQGSEA. This CDR3 has 11 amino acids. The CDR3 DNA reads TGCAGCGTCTGGGGTGGGAATGAGCAGTTCTTC. This codes for CSVWGGNEQFF.

The CDR3 protein is CASSPLGGRDNEQFF. CDR3 coding DNA: TGTGCCAGCAGCCCCCTCGGCGGGAGGGACAATGAGCAGTTCTTC. The V call is TRBV7-9, the J call TRBJ2-1; 9 nucleotides align to TRBD2. Germline V lookup: CDR1 SEHNR, CDR2 FQNEAQ (reference sequence). V shed 5 bases and J 5 bases; nucleotides not matched to a gene: 7. The CDR3 is 15 residues long. Full variable domain (remainder filled in from reference TRBV7-9 and TRBJ2-1): DTGVSQNPRHKITKRGQNVTFRCDPISEHNRLYWYRQTLGQGPEFLTYFQNEAQLEKSRLLSDRFSAERPKGSFSTLEIQRTEQGDSAMYLCASSPLGGRDNEQFFGPGTRLTVL.

The chain is built from TRBV20-1 and TRBJ1-2; D is perhaps TRBD1 (6 bases). Germline values: CDR1 DFQATT, CDR2 SNEGSKA (reference sequence). V lost 6 bases and J lost 4, with 15 bases in between. CDR3 size: 13 residues. The CDR3 spells CSARQDQGYGYTF. For the CDR3, the DNA is TGCAGTGCCAGACAGGACCAAGGCTATGGCTACACCTTC.

This clonotype has just a few counts. The J gene is TRBJ2-1, the V gene TRBV29-1; possibly TRBD1 or TRBD2 for D (5 bases each). V dropped 5 bases and J dropped 0 bases, with 23 bases sitting between them. CDR1 is SQVTM and CDR2 is ANQGSEA in the germline V gene. The CDR3 totals 18 residues. CDR3 loop: CSVLTGALVGRSYNEQFF. In DNA, the CDR3 is TGCAGCGTTTTAACCGGGGCCCTGGTTGGCCGCTCCTACAATGAGCAGTTCTTC.

In this sample, this clonotype turned up once. This chain uses TRBV12-3 or TRBV12-4 with TRBJ2-7, with a possible D match to TRBD1 (6 bases). Trimming removed 1 base at V and 5 bases at J, with 9 bases between. This CDR3 is built from 13 residues. The CDR3 region is CASSLGEGDEQYF. In DNA form, the CDR3 reads TGTGCCAGCAGTTTAGGAGAGGGGGACGAGCAGTACTTC.

The chain recombines TRBV29-1 with TRBJ2-7; perhaps TRBD1 as D (6 bases). This CDR3 has 13 amino acids. Germline values: CDR1 SQVTM, CDR2 ANQGSEA. V lost 4 bases to trimming and J lost 10 bases, with 20 bases between them. CDR3 protein: CSVGKGVNREQYF. The CDR3 DNA sequence: TGCAGCGTTGGGAAGGGGGTAAATCGAGAACAGTACTTC.

This CDR3 is CASSLGYRLENIQYF. CDR3 nucleotide sequence: TGTGCCAGCAGCTTAGGGTATAGGTTAGAAAACATTCAGTACTTC. This chain uses TRBV7-2 with TRBJ2-4; D not certain. CDR1 and CDR2 (germline): SGHTA, FQGNSA. There are 15 residues in the CDR3. V lost 1 base and J 5 bases, leaving 12 bases between the germline ends.

This chain connects TRBV2 to TRBJ2-7; no clear D. TRBJ2-5 matches the DNA end more closely, so the J call is doubtful. CDR3 length: 13 amino acids. Germline V gene sequence: CDR1 SNHLY, CDR2 FYNNEI. The CDR3 loop reads CASSELAEETQYF. As DNA, the CDR3 is TGTGCCAGCAGTGAACTTGCAGAAGAGACCCAGTACTTC.

This chain links TRBV20-1 with TRBJ2-5; TRBD2 matches at 7 bases. Per the germline V gene, CDR1 is DFQATT and CDR2 is SNEGSKA (reference sequence). The trim removed 6 bases at V and 2 bases at J, leaving 9 bases unmatched. The CDR3 is made up of 14 amino acids. CDR3 coding DNA: TGCAGTGCCCGTGTGGGGGGGTGGCAAGAGACCCAGTACTTC. Encoded protein: CSARVGGWQETQYF.

The chain uses TRBV28 and TRBJ2-4; unclear D gene. Trimming stripped 7 bases from V and 4 bases from J, with 11 bases between. This CDR3 region has 13 residues. Germline loops: CDR1 MDHEN, CDR2 SYDVKM. The CDR3 is CASINFEKNIQYF. For the CDR3, the DNA is TGTGCCAGCATTAACTTTGAGAAAAACATTCAGTACTTC. Based on the CDR3 plus reference TRBV28 and TRBJ2-4, the full variable domain is DVKVTQSSRYLVKRTGEKVFLECVQDMDHENMFWYRQDPGLGLRLIYFSYDVKMKEKGDIPEGYSVSREKKERFSLILESASTNQTSMYLCASINFEKNIQYFGAGTRLSVL.

This chain links TRBV15 with TRBJ2-6, with 7 nucleotides matching TRBD1. Trimming removed 5 bases from V and 1 base from J; junction bases left unmatched: 5. Germline V lookup: CDR1 LNHNV, CDR2 YYDKDF (reference sequence). This CDR3 comprises 16 residues. In DNA, the CDR3 is TGTGCCACCAGCCACCGACAGGGTTCTGGGGCCAACGTCCTGACTTTC. It encodes CATSHRQGSGANVLTF.

Points on this clonotype: At one end the junction does not follow the germline gene, possibly because of a read error. The rearrangement uses TRBV11-1 and TRBJ2-4; 7 bases map to TRBD1. Germline-derived CDR1 and CDR2 are SGHAT and FQDESV (reference sequence). The CDR3 spans 16 residues. CDR3 region: CANSNPRGHLGNIQYF. The CDR3 DNA reads as TGTGCCAACAGCAATCCAAGGGGGCACTTGGGAAACATTCAGTACTTC.

The CDR3 region has the DNA TGTGCCAGCAGCTTCACAGGGGCCCGGGATGGGGGGCAGTACTTC. Protein sequence: CASSFTGARDGGQYF. The chain links TRBV7-2 to TRBJ2-5; the D gene is possibly TRBD1 (7 bases). The V gene lost 3 bases and the J gene lost 11 bases, with 22 bases spanning the gap. CDR3 length equals 15 residues. Germline V gene sequence: CDR1 SGHTA, CDR2 FQGNSA.

This clonotype has just one count. The chain links TRBV6-5 to TRBJ2-3; D may correspond to TRBD1 or TRBD2 (6 bases each). The germline V and J ends were trimmed by 0 bases and 1 base, with 8 bases remaining between them. The CDR3 covers 15 residues. Germline lookup yields CDR1 MNHEY and CDR2 SVGAGI. The CDR3: CASSYSGGRTDTQYF. As DNA, the CDR3 is TGTGCCAGCAGTTACTCGGGGGGCCGCACAGATACGCAGTATTTT.

This chain links TRBV20-1 with TRBJ2-4, with TRBD2 identical over 10 bases. The J call may be mistaken, given a closer DNA end match to TRBJ2-7. Germline V gene sequence: CDR1 DFQATT, CDR2 SNEGSKA (reference sequence). The length of the CDR3 is 15 residues. The CDR3: CSASTGTSAKDEQYF. DNA for the CDR3: TGCAGTGCTAGTACCGGGACTAGCGCGAAGGACGAGCAGTACTTC.

This clonotype was detected a few times. The chain links TRBV7-2 to TRBJ1-1; no reliable D call. CDR3 size: 14 residues. The germline CDR1 and CDR2 sequences are SGHTA and FQGNSA. The ends were cut back, 3 bases at V and 0 bases at J, with 8 bases in the middle. In nucleotides, the CDR3 is TGTGCCAGCAGCTTTGACCGGTTGAACACTGAAGCTTTCTTT. This codes for CASSFDRLNTEAFF.

V usage is TRBV11-2 and J usage is TRBJ2-1; 9 nucleotides line up with TRBD2. The CDR3 runs 19 residues. From germline, CDR1 is SGHAT and CDR2 FQNNGV. The junction had 14 bases not matched to a gene; V was cut back by 5 bases and J by 0 bases. CDR3 sequence: CASSRNLKAGGGSYNEQFF. CDR3 coding DNA: TGTGCCAGCAGCCGTAACCTAAAAGCGGGGGGTGGCTCCTACAATGAGCAGTTCTTC.

J is TRBJ2-3 and V is TRBV25-1, with unresolved D. The V gene's germline CDR1 is MGHDK and CDR2 SYGVNS. CDR3 length: 14 residues. V dropped 1 base and J dropped 6 bases, with 11 bases sitting between them. The CDR3: CASSESKGWDTQYF. Written as DNA, the CDR3 is TGTGCCAGCAGTGAATCTAAGGGTTGGGATACGCAGTATTTT.

The rearrangement uses TRBV15 and TRBJ2-4; D gene uncertain. The DNA end is a closer match to TRBJ2-7, so the J assignment may be wrong. CDR1 is LNHNV, CDR2 YYDKDF, per germline (reference sequence). CDR3 length equals 15 residues. The CDR3 region is CATSRGAPIGYEQYF. The CDR3 nucleotides are TGTGCCACCAGCAGAGGGGCTCCAATCGGGTACGAGCAGTACTTC.

The chain links TRBV5-1 to TRBJ2-1, with 15 positions matching TRBD2. Trimming cost V 3 bases and J 7 bases; bases outside gene matches: 8. Germline-derived CDR1 and CDR2 are SGHRS and YFSETQ. The CDR3 spans 17 residues. CDR3 coding DNA: TGCGCCAGCAGCTCCGGACTAGCGGGGGGGCTGTTTAATGAGCAGTTCTTC. The encoded protein is CASSSGLAGGLFNEQFF.

The V call is TRBV6-5, the J call TRBJ2-5; D remains unclear. The V end was cut by 5 bases, the J end by 3 bases, with 13 bases between. The CDR3 totals 14 residues. The germline gives CDR1 MNHEY, CDR2 SVGAGI. CDR3 nucleotides: TGTGCCAGCAGTCACAGCAGGAATGAAGAGACCCAGTACTTC. It is translated as CASSHSRNEETQYF.